This T cell receptor (beta chain) came from a study of OX40 agonist ivuxolimab in advanced cancers. Only in-frame clones appear in the TCRdb table, and some are missing; sequencing was by immunoSEQ multiplex PCR. Of 35,000 or so clones listed, approximately 84% are singletons. CDR1 SEHNR and CDR2 FQNEAQ come from the germline V gene (reference sequence). This CDR3 has 12 residues. V shed 5 bases, J shed 6 bases, and the junction held 1 base outside the gene matches. The sequences come from CD4+ or CD8+ T cells sorted from blood, collected in a trial of the OX40 agonist ivuxolimab. This receptor was identified in an adult with an advanced solid tumor such as melanoma, head and neck, liver or kidney cancer. The chain carries TRBV7-9 and TRBJ2-7; 10 bases match TRBD1. The CDR3: CASSRTGGEQYF. Here the CDR3 DNA reads TGTGCCAGCAGCCGGACAGGGGGCGAGCAGTACTTC.